This T cell receptor beta chain is from a study of cytomegalovirus exposure and HLA in healthy donors. It was with 60 Vbeta and 13 Jbeta primers that the PCR ran. Libraries were prepared by immunoSEQ multiplex PCR; TCRdb keeps only in-frame clonotypes and omits some of them. The sample lists some 150,000 clones, 60% to 85% seen once, with approximately 6.9% in the top ten. This clone was recorded once. Its target is unknown. V lost 3 bases and J 2 bases, leaving 11 bases between the germline ends. The CDR3 runs 15 residues. In germline, CDR1 is SGHVS, CDR2 FNYEAQ. Points from the study as a whole: TRBV6-2, TRBV6-3 and other indistinguishable V segments were excluded.

Sample: PBMCs. This TCR was recovered from a woman between 40 and 50 years old in good health and CMV-seropositive. The rearrangement uses TRBV7-6 and TRBJ1-3, with a weak D call TRBD1 (5 bases). CDR3 amino acids: CASSFSGGTGNTIYF. Written as DNA, the CDR3 is TGTGCCAGCAGCTTTTCGGGGGGAACTGGAAACACCATATATTTT.